The rows below give T cell receptor beta chains drawn from one sample of a study of T cell changes during pregnancy in multiple sclerosis. Sequencing was performed with immunoSEQ multiplex PCR; in TCRdb, only in-frame clones are kept and a portion is missing. The sample has some 60,000 clones, 92% seen once. This specimen was peripheral blood, taken in the second trimester of pregnancy. The receptors were sampled from a female donor in good health, enrolled as a control in a pregnancy study. Each CDR3 is given with its conserved first and last residue. A D gene is named only where the DNA matches it firmly. Rows give clone size only sometimes, using once, few, many, or a class for an expanded clone.

V: TRBV6-1
J: TRBJ1-2
D: TRBD1
size: few
DNA: TGTGCCAGCCGGGACAGGGTTGGTGGCTACACCTTC
CDR3: CASRDRVGGYTF

V: TRBV7-2
J: TRBJ2-7
D: TRBD2
size: -
DNA: TGTGCCAGCAGTCGTGACTCGGGACTAGTTAACGAGCAGTACTTC
CDR3: CASSRDSGLVNEQYF

V: TRBV6-5
J: TRBJ1-2
D: TRBD1
size: -
DNA: TGTGCCAGCAGTAGGGACAGGGCCTATGGCTACACCTTC
CDR3: CASSRDRAYGYTF

V: TRBV4-3
J: TRBJ2-1
D: -
size: -
DNA: TGCGCCAGCAGCCAAGAATTCAGTACTGAGCAGTTCTTC
CDR3: CASSQEFSTEQFF

V: TRBV7-9
J: TRBJ1-2
D: -
size: -
DNA: TGTGCCAGCAGCTTAGTACAGGGTAGTAACTATGGCTACACCTTC
CDR3: CASSLVQGSNYGYTF

V: TRBV5-1
J: TRBJ2-7
D: -
size: -
DNA: TGCGCCAGCAGCTTTCGGCCCGGAGGTGGAGGGGGCTTCTACGAGCAGTACTTC
CDR3: CASSFRPGGGGGFYEQYF

V: TRBV7-3
J: TRBJ2-3
D: -
size: few
DNA: TGTGCCAGCAGCTTGATGGCGGGGACCACAGATACGCAGTATTTT
CDR3: CASSLMAGTTDTQYF

V: TRBV4-3
J: TRBJ2-1
D: TRBD2
size: -
DNA: TGCGCCAGCAGTCCCGGACTAGCCAGCTCCTACAATGAGCAGTTCTTC
CDR3: CASSPGLASSYNEQFF

V: TRBV4-2
J: TRBJ2-2
D: -
size: -
DNA: TGTGCCAGCAGCCAAGAAATAGACGGAGAGACCGGGGAGCTGTTTTTT
CDR3: CASSQEIDGETGELFF

V: TRBV30
J: TRBJ2-2
D: TRBD2
size: -
DNA: TGTGCCTGGACCTGGACTAGTCCCACCGGGGAGCTGTTTTTT
CDR3: CAWTWTSPTGELFF

V: TRBV5-1
J: TRBJ2-7
D: TRBD2
size: -
DNA: TGCGCCAGCAGCTGGGGGGGGGTCCCGGGATACTACGAGCAGTACTTC
CDR3: CASSWGGVPGYYEQYF

V: TRBV9
J: TRBJ2-1
D: -
size: -
DNA: TGTGCCAGCAGCCAGCGCCTGTGGAGCTCCTACAATGAGCAGTTCTTC
CDR3: CASSQRLWSSYNEQFF

V: TRBV4-1
J: TRBJ1-4
D: TRBD1
size: once
DNA: TGCGCCAGCAGCATCGGACAGGGGAATGAAAAACTGTTTTTT
CDR3: CASSIGQGNEKLFF

V: TRBV21-1
J: TRBJ1-2
D: -
size: -
DNA: TGTGCCAGCAGCAAGACAGGGAAGAATGGCTACACCTTC
CDR3: CASSKTGKNGYTF

V: TRBV5-1
J: TRBJ1-1
D: -
size: -
DNA: TGCGCCAGCGGCTTGGTTCAGGGCGCTCCCGAAGCTTTCTTT
CDR3: CASGLVQGAPEAFF

V: TRBV19
J: TRBJ2-5
D: TRBD2
size: -
DNA: TGTGCCAGTAGTAAAAGCGGGGGGGGCCAAGAGACCCAGTACTTC
CDR3: CASSKSGGGQETQYF

V: TRBV4-1
J: TRBJ1-1
D: -
size: once
DNA: TGCGCCAGCAGCCCCCCGGGGACTCTCTCGAACACTGAAGCTTTCTTT
CDR3: CASSPPGTLSNTEAFF

V: TRBV6-5
J: TRBJ2-3
D: -
size: -
DNA: TGTGCCAGCAGTTACTCGGGGGCCAGAACAGATACGCAGTATTTT
CDR3: CASSYSGARTDTQYF

V: TRBV6-1
J: TRBJ2-5
D: TRBD2
size: -
DNA: TGTGCCAGCAGCCCCTTAGCGGGGGTTCAAGAGACCCAGTACTTC
CDR3: CASSPLAGVQETQYF

V: TRBV5-1
J: TRBJ2-1
D: TRBD2
size: once
DNA: TGCGCCAGCAGCTCGGGACTAGCGGGAGCCAATGAGCAGTTCTTC
CDR3: CASSSGLAGANEQFF

V: TRBV7-2
J: TRBJ2-1
D: TRBD2
size: -
DNA: TGTGCCAGCAGCACGGGACTAGACAATGAGCAGTTCTTC
CDR3: CASSTGLDNEQFF

V: TRBV19
J: TRBJ2-7
D: -
size: -
DNA: TGTGCCAGTAGTCCCACGGCGGTACTCGAGCAGTACTTC
CDR3: CASSPTAVLEQYF

V: TRBV15
J: TRBJ1-6
D: -
size: -
DNA: TGTGCCACCAGCAGAGAGGGGCGTTCGGGTTCACCCCTCCACTTT
CDR3: CATSREGRSGSPLHF

V: TRBV10-2
J: TRBJ2-5
D: TRBD2
size: -
DNA: TGCGCCAGCCGGGGCCTAGCGGGTCACGTTGAAGAGACCCAGTACTTC
CDR3: CASRGLAGHVEETQYF

V: TRBV30
J: TRBJ2-3
D: TRBD2
size: -
DNA: TGTGCCGCCCCCTGGGCGGGGGGGCCCGATACGCAGTATTTT
CDR3: CAAPWAGGPDTQYF

V: TRBV10-1
J: TRBJ1-2
D: -
size: -
DNA: TGCGCCAGCAGTGGGCTTGGGGGACTAAGGGGCTACACCTTC
CDR3: CASSGLGGLRGYTF

V: TRBV6-5
J: TRBJ1-2
D: -
size: -
DNA: TGTGCCAGCAGTTTGACAGGATCCGGCTACACCTTC
CDR3: CASSLTGSGYTF

V: TRBV19
J: TRBJ2-1
D: TRBD2
size: -
DNA: TGTGCCAGTAGTGAGCGGGGGGCCCCCTTGGATGAGCAGTTCTTC
CDR3: CASSERGAPLDEQFF

V: TRBV30
J: TRBJ2-1
D: -
size: -
DNA: TGTGCCTGGAGTGTCGGGTTCTCCGAGGCCCACAATGAGCAGTTCTTC
CDR3: CAWSVGFSEAHNEQFF

V: TRBV6-5
J: TRBJ1-5
D: -
size: few
DNA: TGTGCCAGCAGTTACGGCAGGGGCAATCAGCCCCAGCATTTT
CDR3: CASSYGRGNQPQHF

V: TRBV5-1
J: TRBJ1-1
D: -
size: few
DNA: TGCGCCAGCAGCGAACCCCAGGGGACGACTGAAGCTTTCTTT
CDR3: CASSEPQGTTEAFF

V: TRBV6-5
J: TRBJ1-2
D: TRBD1
size: -
DNA: TGTGCCAGCAGCAGGGGGGTTCTAGGCTATGGCTACACCTTC
CDR3: CASSRGVLGYGYTF

V: TRBV28
J: TRBJ1-2
D: -
size: -
DNA: TGTGCCAGCAGTGGGGCGGTTGACTATGGCTACACCTTC
CDR3: CASSGAVDYGYTF

V: TRBV6-5
J: TRBJ1-2
D: TRBD1
size: -
DNA: TGTGCCAGCACCGCGAGGGGACAGGCCTATGGCTACACCTTC
CDR3: CASTARGQAYGYTF

V: TRBV5-1
J: TRBJ1-6
D: TRBD1
size: -
DNA: TGCGCCAGCAGCTTGGCCTCGACAGGGTATAATTCACCCCTCCACTTT
CDR3: CASSLASTGYNSPLHF

V: TRBV7-2
J: TRBJ2-1
D: -
size: -
DNA: TGTGCCAGCAGCTTAGATCCAGCGTCGTACAATGAGCAGTTCTTC
CDR3: CASSLDPASYNEQFF

V: TRBV27
J: TRBJ2-1
D: -
size: once
DNA: TGTGCCATTCACGGGGGGCCCGGCTCCTACAATGAGCAGTTCTTC
CDR3: CAIHGGPGSYNEQFF

V: TRBV19
J: TRBJ1-4
D: TRBD1
size: -
DNA: TGTGCCAGTAGTTCACGCGGGACAGGGTATTTGGCCTCGCCTGGAAAACTGTTTTTT
CDR3: CASSSRGTGYLASPGKLFF

V: TRBV7-9
J: TRBJ2-5
D: TRBD2
size: -
DNA: TGTGCCAGCAGCCAGGGACTAGCGGAAAAAGAGACCCAGTACTTC
CDR3: CASSQGLAEKETQYF

V: TRBV4-1
J: TRBJ2-1
D: -
size: -
DNA: TGCGCCAGCAGCCAAGGGTACAGTTTCAATGAGCAGTTCTTC
CDR3: CASSQGYSFNEQFF

V: TRBV14
J: TRBJ2-2
D: -
size: once
DNA: TGTGCCAGCAGCCAAGTCTACTCGAACACCGGGGAGCTGTTTTTT
CDR3: CASSQVYSNTGELFF

V: TRBV30
J: TRBJ1-4
D: TRBD1
size: -
DNA: TGTGCCCGGGGACAGGTTCCGGGTGAAAAACTGTTTTTT
CDR3: CARGQVPGEKLFF

V: TRBV7-9
J: TRBJ1-1
D: -
size: -
DNA: TGTGCCAGCAGCTCACTGGACAGCTATGAAGCTTTCTTT
CDR3: CASSSLDSYEAFF

V: TRBV5-1
J: TRBJ2-2
D: -
size: -
DNA: TGCGCCAGCAGCTTACTGGCGGCAACGAACACCGGGGAGCTGTTTTTT
CDR3: CASSLLAATNTGELFF

V: TRBV11-3
J: TRBJ2-7
D: -
size: -
DNA: TGTGCCAGCAGCGAGGGACAAGTGAACATCGACGAGCAGTACTTC
CDR3: CASSEGQVNIDEQYF

V: TRBV15
J: TRBJ1-2
D: TRBD1
size: once
DNA: TGTGCCACCAGCACTAGGTCGGCAGGGGGCGGCTATGGCTACACCTTC
CDR3: CATSTRSAGGGYGYTF

V: TRBV18
J: TRBJ2-5
D: -
size: -
DNA: TGTGCCAGCTCACCAGAGGCGGGCGACATGGTGACCCAGTACTTC
CDR3: CASSPEAGDMVTQYF

V: TRBV7-2
J: TRBJ2-3
D: TRBD2
size: -
DNA: TGTGCCAGCAGCTTCGTTATGAGCGGGGGGAGCACAGATACGCAGTATTTT
CDR3: CASSFVMSGGSTDTQYF

V: TRBV4-1
J: TRBJ2-6
D: -
size: -
DNA: TGCGCCAGCAGCCAAGTTGGTGGTCGGGGGACCCCTGGGGCCAACGTCCTGACTTTC
CDR3: CASSQVGGRGTPGANVLTF

V: TRBV29-1
J: TRBJ2-3
D: TRBD1
size: -
DNA: TGCAGCGTTGCGACAGGGCGGGCAGATACGCAGTATTTT
CDR3: CSVATGRADTQYF

V: TRBV7-3
J: TRBJ2-1
D: -
size: -
DNA: TGTGCCAGCAGCCTGAGCGGGCCACCCTACAATGAGCAGTTCTTC
CDR3: CASSLSGPPYNEQFF

V: TRBV6-1
J: TRBJ1-5
D: -
size: -
DNA: TGTGCCATCGGGACGGACTATAGCAATCAGCCCCAGCATTTT
CDR3: CAIGTDYSNQPQHF

V: TRBV29-1
J: TRBJ2-7
D: TRBD1
size: -
DNA: TGCAGCGTAGGGACAGGGTGGTACGAGCAGTACTTC
CDR3: CSVGTGWYEQYF

V: TRBV5-1
J: TRBJ2-3
D: -
size: few
DNA: TGCGCCAGCAGCTTGCGACAGGTGGGAAACACAGATACGCAGTATTTT
CDR3: CASSLRQVGNTDTQYF

V: TRBV7-9
J: TRBJ1-2
D: TRBD1
size: -
DNA: TGTGCCAGCAGCGGAGGACAGGAATCCCCCGGCTATGGCTACACCTTC
CDR3: CASSGGQESPGYGYTF